This entry features one TCR beta chain sequence. Extraction of RNA preceded its reverse transcription into cDNA, which served as the sequencing template. Sequencing used immunoSEQ multiplex PCR; TCRdb keeps in-frame clones, though not all of them. This table has some 110,000 clones, about 60% appearing once. Treatment indicated: oral pan-JAK inhibitor, 5-10 mg twice daily. The CDR3 extends over 16 amino acids. Deletions cut 5 bases from V and 3 bases from J, with 20 bases between. Germline V gene sequence: CDR1 SGHVS, CDR2 FNYEAQ. This sample is drawn from a study of CD8+ T cells in alopecia areata. This sequence joins TRBV7-6 and TRBJ2-7, with D maybe TRBD2 (5 bases). The sequences come from CD8+ T cells sorted from blood, collected at week 24, from a patient treated with tofacitinib. The receptor was derived from a human donor with alopecia areata. In DNA, the CDR3 is TGTGCCAGCAGCCCCCGGGAAGGGCCCGACTTCTACGAGCAGTACTTC. This encodes CASSPREGPDFYEQYF.